One and the same sample provided the 21 T cell receptor beta chains below, sequenced in a study of T cells after yellow fever vaccination. TCRdb passed the 5' RACE reads through MiXCR, listing each CDR3 protein once. The table lists about 260,000 distinct CDR3 sequences, 10% to 15% of them singletons. The sequencing used CD4+ T cells sorted from PBMCs, collected 45 days after the yellow fever booster vaccination. Receptor source: a man between 25 and 39 years old who received the YFV17D yellow fever vaccine.

This clonotype was counted many times. The chain recombines TRBV7-2 with TRBJ2-5; D call uncertain. CDR3 length: 12 amino acids. Trimming removed 5 bases at V and 5 bases at J, with 9 bases between. Looked up from germline, CDR1 is SGHTA and CDR2 is FQGNSA. The CDR3 coding sequence is TGTGCCAGCAGCCCCCAATCCGAGACCCAGTACTTC. This codes for CASSPQSETQYF.

The chain is built from TRBV7-2 and TRBJ2-3, with D unresolved. The CDR3 covers 17 residues. CDR1 SGHTA and CDR2 FQGNSA come from the germline V gene. V lost 5 bases and J 1 base, leaving 19 bases between the germline ends. The CDR3 DNA reads TGTGCCAGCAGCCGGCCAATTGAGGCAGCCCGCACAGATACGCAGTATTTT. This translates into CASSRPIEAARTDTQYF.

This clonotype was counted only a few times. The CDR3 spells CASGAHFSADTQYF. The DNA for the CDR3 is TGTGCCAGCGGCGCACACTTTTCCGCAGATACGCAGTATTTT. J is TRBJ2-3 and V is TRBV12-3 or TRBV12-4; no reliable D call. The ends were cut back, 8 bases at V and 4 bases at J, with 16 bases in the middle. The CDR3 contains 14 residues.

The chain is built from TRBV4-3 and TRBJ2-2, with D possibly TRBD2 on 5 matching bases. V was clipped by 1 base and J by 5 bases, with 8 bases between them. Looked up from germline, CDR1 is LGHNA and CDR2 is YSLEER. The CDR3 loop spans 14 amino acids. The CDR3 DNA reads TGCGCCAGCAGCCAAGCAACTAGAACCGGGGAGCTGTTTTTT. Protein sequence: CASSQATRTGELFF.

The chain uses TRBV7-2 and TRBJ1-2, with 8 positions matching TRBD1. The junction had 8 bases not matched to a gene; V was cut back by 5 bases and J by 9 bases. The V gene's germline CDR1 is SGHTA and CDR2 FQGNSA. The CDR3 covers 13 residues. The chain's CDR3 is CASSLGQDWSYTF. The CDR3 DNA is TGTGCCAGCAGCCTGGGACAGGATTGGAGCTACACCTTC.

There are a few counts of this clonotype. The rearrangement joins TRBV6-2 or TRBV6-3 to TRBJ2-6; D call uncertain. In germline, CDR1 is MNHEY, CDR2 SVGEGT. The V and J ends lost 6 bases and 2 bases respectively, with 8 bases between them. The CDR3 spans 14 residues. CDR3 region: CASSYHAGANVLTF. Here the CDR3 DNA reads TGTGCCAGCAGCTACCACGCTGGGGCCAACGTCCTGACTTTC.

The rearrangement uses TRBV7-2 and TRBJ2-5; D perhaps matches TRBD1 (6 bases). V was cut by 3 bases and J by 4 bases, with 12 bases left in between. The germline V gene encodes CDR1 SGHTA and CDR2 FQGNSA. The CDR3 consists of 14 residues. DNA of the CDR3: TGTGCCAGCAGCTTTCGACAGGTGGGAGAGACCCAGTACTTC. Protein product: CASSFRQVGETQYF.

This clonotype has a handful of counts. The rearrangement links TRBV3-1 to TRBJ2-2; the D gene is possibly TRBD1 (6 bases). Germline loops: CDR1 LGHDT, CDR2 YNNKEL (reference sequence). Trimming removed 6 bases at V and 4 bases at J, with 15 bases between. The CDR3 runs 15 residues. DNA of the CDR3: TGTGCCAGCAGGTTGACAGGCTCTACCACCGGGGAGCTGTTTTTT. Amino acid sequence: CASRLTGSTTGELFF. Complete variable domain (other parts from reference TRBV3-1 and TRBJ2-2): DTAVSQTPKYLVTQMGNDKSIKCEQNLGHDTMYWYKQDSKKFLKIMFSYNNKELIINETVPNRFSPKSPDKAHLNLHINSLELGDSAVYFCASRLTGSTTGELFFGEGSRLTVL.

This clonotype has a handful of counts. The chain recombines TRBV7-2 with TRBJ2-5; no firm D call. Looked up from germline, CDR1 is SGHTA and CDR2 is FQGNSA. This CDR3 is 13 amino acids long. Trimming took 4 bases from V and 1 from J, leaving 7 bases between them. The CDR3 DNA sequence: TGTGCCAGCAGCTCATCCCGCCAAGAGACCCAGTACTTC. As protein: CASSSSRQETQYF.

This clonotype came up a few times. The rearrangement links TRBV5-1 to TRBJ2-5; the match to TRBD2 covers 8 bases. Germline loops: CDR1 SGHRS, CDR2 YFSETQ. V lost 0 bases to trimming and J lost 5 bases; unmatched junction nucleotides: 6. The CDR3 extends over 15 amino acids. The CDR3 region has the DNA TGCGCCAGCAGCTTGGATACGGGAGGGCCGGAGACCCAGTACTTC. Translating it yields CASSLDTGGPETQYF.

This clonotype has just a few counts. The chain combines TRBV18 with TRBJ2-1; tentative D call: TRBD2 (5 bases). The germline V gene encodes CDR1 KGHSH and CDR2 LQKENI. Trimming took 0 bases from V and 8 from J, leaving 8 bases between them. The CDR3 consists of 13 residues. CDR3 protein: CASSPPDWDEQFF. The DNA of the CDR3 is TGTGCCAGCTCACCACCGGACTGGGATGAGCAGTTCTTC. The variable domain in full, completed from reference TRBV18 and TRBJ2-1, reads NAGVMQNPRHLVRRRGQEARLRCSPMKGHSHVYWYRQLPEEGLKFMVYLQKENIIDESGMPKERFSAEFPKEGPSILRIQQVVRGDSAAYFCASSPPDWDEQFFGPGTRLTVL.

This clonotype has a count of ten or more. The V call is TRBV12-3 or TRBV12-4, the J call TRBJ2-1; 7 bases are shared with TRBD2. Unmatched junction bases numbered 9, after V lost 5 bases and J lost 5 bases. The CDR3 contains 15 residues. The CDR3 DNA follows: TGTGCCAGCAGTCCCCGCTCGGGAGGCCACAATGAGCAGTTCTTC. This translates into CASSPRSGGHNEQFF.

This clonotype was counted a few times. The genes are TRBV4-2 and TRBJ2-5, with D maybe TRBD1 (5 bases). The germline gives CDR1 LGHNA, CDR2 YNFKEQ. This CDR3 spans 16 amino acids. The ends were cut back, 0 bases at V and 3 bases at J, with 14 bases in the middle. CDR3 amino acids: CASSQDRKTDKETQYF. The CDR3 DNA reads as TGTGCCAGCAGCCAAGATCGTAAGACAGACAAAGAGACCCAGTACTTC.

The V call is TRBV9, the J call TRBJ2-5, with a weak D call TRBD2 (5 bases). Germline V gene data show CDR1 as SGDLS and CDR2 as YYNGEE. The CDR3 is 16 amino acids. Trimming pared 0 bases from V and 5 bases from J, leaving 17 bases between. Here the CDR3 DNA reads TGTGCCAGCAGCGTAGCCCCGGGGATGGGCCAGGAGACCCAGTACTTC. The encoded protein is CASSVAPGMGQETQYF. Full variable domain (rest looked up from reference TRBV9 and TRBJ2-5): DSGVTQTPKHLITATGQRVTLRCSPRSGDLSVYWYQQSLDQGLQFLIQYYNGEERAKGNILERFSAQQFPDLHSELNLSSLELGDSALYFCASSVAPGMGQETQYFGPGTRLLVL.

In its sample, this clonotype was seen many times. The rearrangement uses TRBV7-2 and TRBJ2-7; D call uncertain. Trimming pared 5 bases from V and 0 bases from J, leaving 5 bases between. CDR1 and CDR2 from the germline V gene are SGHTA and FQGNSA. This CDR3 is built from 12 residues. This CDR3 is CASSQVSYEQYF. The CDR3 nucleotides read TGTGCCAGCAGCCAAGTCTCCTACGAGCAGTACTTC.

This clonotype was recorded a few times. This chain uses TRBV7-8 with TRBJ2-7; 10 bases align to TRBD1. V lost 7 bases, J lost 6 bases, and 15 bases stayed unmatched. This CDR3 has 16 amino acids. Per germline, CDR1 SGHVS and CDR2 FQNEAQ. The CDR3 DNA is TGTGCCAGCACCCTACCTTCCGGGACAGGGGTGGGCGAGCAGTACTTC. It encodes CASTLPSGTGVGEQYF.

This clonotype was seen only a few times. This chain connects TRBV12-3 or TRBV12-4 to TRBJ2-5, with a tentative D call TRBD2 (5 bases). The CDR3 has 15 residues. The ends were cut back, 7 bases at V and 1 base at J, with 16 bases in the middle. The CDR3 sequence: CASTPRLEVQETQYF. CDR3 DNA: TGTGCCAGCACGCCGAGGCTGGAGGTCCAAGAGACCCAGTACTTC.

This clonotype came up a few times. The rearrangement uses TRBV5-1 and TRBJ2-3; possibly TRBD2 for D (5 bases). The CDR3 length is 15 residues. Germline assignment: CDR1 SGHRS and CDR2 YFSETQ. Trimming left V 4 bases short and J 2 bases short, with 14 bases between. The CDR3 protein is CASSQGRRTTDTQYF. The CDR3 DNA reads TGCGCCAGCAGCCAAGGACGGAGGACCACAGATACGCAGTATTTT.

The chain uses TRBV15 and TRBJ1-5; D is undetermined. The CDR3 loop spans 14 amino acids. CDR1 and CDR2 from the germline V gene are LNHNV and YYDKDF (reference sequence). The V end lost 0 bases, the J end lost 6 bases, and 9 bases lay between the germline ends. The CDR3 sequence is CATSRDRFGQPQHF. In DNA, the CDR3 is TGTGCCACCAGCAGAGATAGGTTCGGTCAGCCCCAGCATTTT.

This chain connects TRBV5-6 to TRBJ2-3; 8 positions match TRBD1. V lost 4 bases and J lost 5; bases outside the gene matches: 3. The CDR3 contains 13 residues. Germline assignment: CDR1 SGHDT and CDR2 YYEEEE. The CDR3 DNA follows: TGTGCCAGCAGCCCAGGGGGCGAAGATACGCAGTATTTT. Its protein product is CASSPGGEDTQYF.

This clonotype was found a few times. This sequence joins TRBV5-5 and TRBJ2-1, with 10 bases identical to TRBD2. The V gene end was trimmed by 4 bases and the J gene end by 7 bases; junction bases not matched to a gene: 8. The CDR3 consists of 15 residues. Germline V gene data show CDR1 as SGHKS and CDR2 as YYEKEE (reference sequence). The CDR3: CASSALAGGKNEQFF. CDR3 DNA sequence: TGTGCCAGCAGCGCCTTAGCGGGAGGTAAAAATGAGCAGTTCTTC.